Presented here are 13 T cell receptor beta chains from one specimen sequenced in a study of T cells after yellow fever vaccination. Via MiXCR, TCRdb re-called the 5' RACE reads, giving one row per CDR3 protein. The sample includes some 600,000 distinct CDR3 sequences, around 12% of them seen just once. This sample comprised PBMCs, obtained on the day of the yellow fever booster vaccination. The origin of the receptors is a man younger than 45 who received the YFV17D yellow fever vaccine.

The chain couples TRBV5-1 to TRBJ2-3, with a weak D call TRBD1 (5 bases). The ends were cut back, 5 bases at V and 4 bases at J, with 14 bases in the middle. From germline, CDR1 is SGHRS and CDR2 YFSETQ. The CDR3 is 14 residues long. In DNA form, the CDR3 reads TGCGCCAGCAGACCGCAGGGTTCGGCAGATACGCAGTATTTT. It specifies CASRPQGSADTQYF. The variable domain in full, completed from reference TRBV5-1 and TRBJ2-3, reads KAGVTQTPRYLIKTRGQQVTLSCSPISGHRSVSWYQQTPGQGLQFLFEYFSETQRNKGNFPGRFSGRQFSNSRSEMNVSTLELGDSALYLCASRPQGSADTQYFGPGTRLTVL.

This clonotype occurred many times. DNA of the CDR3: TGTGCCAGCAGTTTATTCCTCTCTAGCACAGATACGCAGTATTTT. It encodes CASSLFLSSTDTQYF. The chain joins TRBV12-3 or TRBV12-4 to TRBJ2-3; no definite D call. This CDR3 comprises 15 residues. V was trimmed by 2 bases and J by 0 bases, leaving 9 bases between them.

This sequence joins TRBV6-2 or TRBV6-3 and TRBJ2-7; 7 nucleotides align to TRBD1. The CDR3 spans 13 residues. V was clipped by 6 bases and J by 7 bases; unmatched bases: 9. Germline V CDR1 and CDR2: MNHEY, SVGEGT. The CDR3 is CASSLDRVGEQYF. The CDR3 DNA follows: TGTGCCAGCAGCCTCGACAGGGTAGGAGAGCAGTACTTC.

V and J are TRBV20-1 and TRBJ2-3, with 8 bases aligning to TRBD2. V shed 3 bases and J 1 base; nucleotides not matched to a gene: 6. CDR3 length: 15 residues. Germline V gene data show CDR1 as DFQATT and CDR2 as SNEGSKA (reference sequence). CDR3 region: CSASGRASGTDTQYF. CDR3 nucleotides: TGCAGTGCTAGCGGGAGGGCCTCGGGCACAGATACGCAGTATTTT.

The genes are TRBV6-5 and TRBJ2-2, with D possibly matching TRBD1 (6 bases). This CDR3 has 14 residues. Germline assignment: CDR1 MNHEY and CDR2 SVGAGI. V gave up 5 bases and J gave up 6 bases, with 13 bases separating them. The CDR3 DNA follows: TGTGCCAGCAGTCGCGAACGGACAGCCGGGGAGCTGTTTTTT. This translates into CASSRERTAGELFF.

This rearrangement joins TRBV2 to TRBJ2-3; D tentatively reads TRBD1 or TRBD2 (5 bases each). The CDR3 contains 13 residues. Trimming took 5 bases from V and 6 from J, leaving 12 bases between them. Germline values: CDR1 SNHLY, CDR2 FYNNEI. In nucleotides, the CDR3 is TGTGCCAGCAGTCCCCAATGGGGGGATACGCAGTATTTT. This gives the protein CASSPQWGDTQYF.

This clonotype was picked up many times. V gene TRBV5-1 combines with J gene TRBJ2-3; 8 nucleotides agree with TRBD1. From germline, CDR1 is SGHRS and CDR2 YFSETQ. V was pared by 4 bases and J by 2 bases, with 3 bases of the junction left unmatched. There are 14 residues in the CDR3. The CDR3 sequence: CASSRGQATDTQYF. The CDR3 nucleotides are TGCGCCAGCAGCAGGGGACAGGCCACAGATACGCAGTATTTT.

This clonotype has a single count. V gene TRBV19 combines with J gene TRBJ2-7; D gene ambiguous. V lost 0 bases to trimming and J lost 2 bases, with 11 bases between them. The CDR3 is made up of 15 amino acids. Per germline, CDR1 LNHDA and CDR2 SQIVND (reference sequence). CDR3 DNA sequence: TGTGCCAGTAGTATAGATCTGCCGACCGCCTACGAGCAGTACTTC. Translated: CASSIDLPTAYEQYF.

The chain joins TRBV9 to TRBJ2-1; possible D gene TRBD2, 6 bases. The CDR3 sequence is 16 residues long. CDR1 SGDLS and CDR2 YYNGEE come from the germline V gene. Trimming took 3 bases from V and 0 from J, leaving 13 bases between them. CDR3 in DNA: TGTGCCAGCAGCGCCACGGGAGCCAGCTCCTACAATGAGCAGTTCTTC. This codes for CASSATGASSYNEQFF.

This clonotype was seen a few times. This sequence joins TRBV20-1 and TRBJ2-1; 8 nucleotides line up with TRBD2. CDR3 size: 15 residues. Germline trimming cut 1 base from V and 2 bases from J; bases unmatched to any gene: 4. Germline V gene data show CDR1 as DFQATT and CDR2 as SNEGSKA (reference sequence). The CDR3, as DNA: TGCAGTGCTAGAGCTCCCGGGGGGGCCTACAATGAGCAGTTCTTC. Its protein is CSARAPGGAYNEQFF.

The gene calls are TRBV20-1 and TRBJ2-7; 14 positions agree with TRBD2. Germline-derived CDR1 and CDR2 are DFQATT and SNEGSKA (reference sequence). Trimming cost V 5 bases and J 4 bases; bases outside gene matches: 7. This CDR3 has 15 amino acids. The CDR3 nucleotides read TGCAGTGCTTCTCCTGGGACTAGCGGGAGTTACGAGCAGTACTTC. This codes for CSASPGTSGSYEQYF.

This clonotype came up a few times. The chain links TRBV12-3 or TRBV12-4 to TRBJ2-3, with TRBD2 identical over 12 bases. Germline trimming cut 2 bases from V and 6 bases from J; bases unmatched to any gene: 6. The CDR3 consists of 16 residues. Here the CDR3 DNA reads TGTGCCAGCAGTTTAAAACTAGCGGGAGGTGGGGATACGCAGTATTTT. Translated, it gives CASSLKLAGGGDTQYF.

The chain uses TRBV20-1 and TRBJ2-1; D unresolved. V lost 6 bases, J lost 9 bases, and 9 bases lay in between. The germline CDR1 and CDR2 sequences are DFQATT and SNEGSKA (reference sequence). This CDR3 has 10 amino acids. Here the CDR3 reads CSALGGEQFF. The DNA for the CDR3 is TGCAGTGCCCTTGGCGGTGAGCAGTTCTTC.